The rows below give T cell receptor beta chains drawn from one sample of a study of blood T cells in healthy people across ages. TCRdb processed the 5' RACE reads anew with MiXCR; each CDR3 protein has one entry. The sample contains about 900,000 distinct CDR3 sequences, 60% to 80% of which appear only once. The sequencing input was blood. These receptors came from a man aged 25 to 40 in good health. Each CDR3 is given with its conserved first and last residue. D genes are given only for firm matches. Clone size, where shown, is once, few, many, or a class for clones that have expanded.

clone_size,j_call,v_call,d_call,cdr3_aa,cdr3_nt
.,TRBJ2-3,TRBV6-4,.,CASSDTAGSTDTQYF,TGTGCCAGCAGTGACACGGCAGGGAGCACAGATACGCAGTATTTT
.,TRBJ2-7,TRBV28,.,CATRAVGYEQYF,TGTGCCACCAGGGCGGTTGGGTACGAGCAGTACTTC
.,TRBJ2-1,TRBV5-1,TRBD1,CASSLGQGIDEQFF,TGCGCCAGCAGCTTGGGACAGGGTATTGATGAGCAGTTCTTC
.,TRBJ2-3,TRBV7-3,TRBD1,CASSLTGQGADTQYF,TGTGCCAGCAGCTTAACCGGACAGGGTGCGGATACGCAGTATTTT
.,TRBJ2-1,TRBV7-2,.,CASSQRGVEQFF,TGTGCCAGCAGCCAAAGGGGGGTTGAGCAGTTCTTC
few,TRBJ2-4,TRBV9,TRBD2,CASSVGTGGGIQYF,TGTGCCAGCAGCGTAGGCACAGGCGGGGGCATTCAGTACTTC
.,TRBJ1-2,TRBV6-1,.,CASSDGQAPNYGYTF,TGTGCCAGCAGTGACGGACAAGCTCCTAACTATGGCTACACCTTC
.,TRBJ2-1,TRBV6-5,TRBD2,CASMWTSGDNEQFF,TGTGCCAGCATGTGGACTAGCGGGGACAATGAGCAGTTCTTC
once,TRBJ2-3,TRBV5-6,TRBD1,CASSWGQTSTDTQYF,TGTGCCAGCAGCTGGGGACAGACCTCCACAGATACGCAGTATTTT
.,TRBJ2-1,TRBV30,TRBD1,CAWSNPGTGTYNEQFF,TGTGCCTGGTCAAATCCCGGGACAGGGACCTACAATGAGCAGTTCTTC
.,TRBJ1-2,TRBV27,.,CASSLSVGGPYTF,TGTGCCAGCAGTTTAAGCGTCGGCGGTCCCTACACCTTC
.,TRBJ2-3,TRBV12-3/TRBV12-4,.,CASGWSASYTDTQYF,TGTGCCAGCGGGTGGTCGGCAAGTTACACAGATACGCAGTATTTT
once,TRBJ2-7,TRBV25-1,.,CALVRMAGLKPCEQYF,TGTGCCCTCGTAAGGATGGCAGGACTCAAACCATGCGAGCAGTACTTC
.,TRBJ2-1,TRBV5-1,TRBD2,CASYRLAGTHNEQFF,TGCGCCAGCTATAGACTAGCGGGGACCCACAATGAGCAGTTCTTC
.,TRBJ1-5,TRBV12-3/TRBV12-4,TRBD1,CASTYTTGGVDQPQHF,TGTGCCAGCACGTATACCACAGGGGGAGTGGATCAGCCCCAGCATTTT
.,TRBJ1-2,TRBV21-1,.,CARREGTYYGYTF,TGTGCCAGGCGGGAAGGTACTTACTATGGCTACACCTTC
many,TRBJ2-7,TRBV20-1,TRBD1,CSARGPLDRAGEQYF,TGCAGTGCTAGAGGCCCCTTAGACAGGGCCGGGGAGCAGTACTTC
.,TRBJ2-7,TRBV20-1,TRBD1,CSAMGQGIYEQYF,TGCAGTGCTATGGGACAGGGCATCTACGAGCAGTACTTC
.,TRBJ1-6,TRBV15,.,CATSREGQGTSPLHF,TGTGCCACCAGCAGAGAGGGTCAGGGGACCTCACCCCTCCACTTT
once,TRBJ2-1,TRBV12-3/TRBV12-4,.,CASSLRVSSYNEQFF,TGTGCCAGCAGTTTGAGGGTAAGCTCCTACAATGAGCAGTTCTTC
.,TRBJ2-7,TRBV4-2,.,CASSPGSIYEQYF,TGTGCCAGCAGCCCGGGTAGTATCTACGAGCAGTACTTC
few,TRBJ1-1,TRBV5-1,.,CASSPTAGTANTEAFF,TGCGCCAGCAGCCCAACCGCCGGGACGGCGAACACTGAAGCTTTCTTT
.,TRBJ2-7,TRBV6-2/TRBV6-3,TRBD1,CASSYGDSRDEQYF,TGTGCCAGCAGTTACGGGGACAGTCGGGACGAGCAGTACTTC
few,TRBJ2-1,TRBV6-2/TRBV6-3,.,CASSPRGRNEQFF,TGTGCCAGCAGCCCCCGGGGGCGCAATGAGCAGTTCTTC
.,TRBJ2-6,TRBV24-1,TRBD1,CATSDQDRPSGANVLTF,TGTGCCACCAGCGACCAGGACAGGCCATCTGGGGCCAACGTCCTGACTTTC
.,TRBJ2-1,TRBV7-2,.,CASSYPGAEEQFF,TGTGCCAGCAGTTACCCAGGCGCGGAAGAGCAGTTCTTC
.,TRBJ2-7,TRBV27,.,CASSPGVKHSDEQYF,TGTGCCAGCAGTCCCGGGGTGAAGCATTCGGACGAGCAGTACTTC
.,TRBJ1-2,TRBV7-2,.,CASSVGLDYGYTF,TGTGCCAGCAGCGTAGGACTCGACTATGGCTACACCTTC
.,TRBJ2-3,TRBV10-3,.,CATRGSEVDTQYF,TGTGCCACCAGAGGCTCGGAGGTAGATACGCAGTATTTT
.,TRBJ2-7,TRBV9,TRBD2,CASSVDLSGGSVRYEQYF,TGTGCCAGCAGCGTAGATCTGAGCGGGGGATCCGTGCGGTATGAGCAGTACTTC
few,TRBJ2-1,TRBV4-2,.,CASSQESDRPRFF,TGTGCCAGCAGCCAAGAGTCTGATCGCCCTCGGTTCTTC
.,TRBJ2-1,TRBV5-6,.,CASSLIRDWRGNEQFF,TGTGCCAGCAGCCTCATCCGGGACTGGAGGGGCAATGAGCAGTTCTTC
.,TRBJ2-7,TRBV7-7,.,CASSLALVLTYEQYF,TGTGCCAGCAGCTTAGCGTTGGTTCTAACCTACGAGCAGTACTTC
.,TRBJ2-5,TRBV20-1,TRBD2,CSARDPIAGRMETQYF,TGCAGTGCTAGAGATCCGATAGCGGGGCGCATGGAGACCCAGTACTTC
.,TRBJ1-6,TRBV4-3,.,CASSNQGYNSPLHF,TGCGCCAGCAGCAATCAGGGTTATAATTCACCCCTCCACTTT
.,TRBJ2-3,TRBV9,TRBD2,CASSLAGGHTDTQYF,TGTGCCAGCAGCCTAGCGGGGGGACACACAGATACGCAGTATTTT
.,TRBJ2-5,TRBV20-1,.,CSKRGGQETQYF,TGCAGTAAAAGGGGCGGTCAAGAGACCCAGTACTTC
once,TRBJ1-1,TRBV20-1,.,CNGPYKLTAGTFF,TGCAACGGCCCTTACAAGCTAACCGCCGGCACTTTCTTT
.,TRBJ1-2,TRBV7-9,TRBD1,CVSSLAPGQNYGYTF,TGTGTCAGCAGCTTAGCCCCGGGACAGAACTATGGCTACACCTTC
.,TRBJ2-5,TRBV20-1,.,CSARETGSETQYF,TGCAGTGCTAGAGAAACAGGGAGCGAGACCCAGTACTTC
many,TRBJ2-3,TRBV20-1,TRBD2,CSARDGVAGSDTQYF,TGCAGTGCTAGAGATGGGGTAGCGGGGTCTGATACGCAGTATTTT
once,TRBJ2-1,TRBV9,.,CASSVGGEVGEQFF,TGTGCCAGCAGCGTAGGGGGGGAAGTAGGCGAGCAGTTCTTC
few,TRBJ2-1,TRBV29-1,.,CSVVPLSSYNEQFF,TGCAGCGTTGTCCCCTTGAGCTCCTACAATGAGCAGTTCTTC
few,TRBJ2-7,TRBV6-5,.,CASSYSDSSYEQYF,TGTGCCAGCAGTTACTCGGACAGCTCCTACGAGCAGTACTTC
.,TRBJ2-1,TRBV29-1,TRBD2,CSAKTSGYNEQFF,TGCAGCGCCAAGACTAGCGGTTACAATGAGCAGTTCTTC